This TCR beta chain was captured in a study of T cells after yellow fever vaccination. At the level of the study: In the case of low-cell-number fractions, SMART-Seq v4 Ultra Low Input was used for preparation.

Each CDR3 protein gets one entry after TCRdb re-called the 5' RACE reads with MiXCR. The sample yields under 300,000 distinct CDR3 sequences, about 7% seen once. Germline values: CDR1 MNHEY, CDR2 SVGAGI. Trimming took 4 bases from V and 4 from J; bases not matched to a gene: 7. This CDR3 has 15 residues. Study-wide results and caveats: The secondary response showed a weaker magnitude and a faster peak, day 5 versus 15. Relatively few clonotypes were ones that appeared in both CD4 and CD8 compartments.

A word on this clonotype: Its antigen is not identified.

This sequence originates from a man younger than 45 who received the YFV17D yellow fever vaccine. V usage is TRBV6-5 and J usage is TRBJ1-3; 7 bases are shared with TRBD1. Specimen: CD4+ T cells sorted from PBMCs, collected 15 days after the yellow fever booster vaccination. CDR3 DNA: TGTGCCAGCAGTTTTCAAGACAGGGCCGGAAACACCATATATTTT. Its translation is CASSFQDRAGNTIYF.